This TCR beta chain was sequenced in a study of blood T cell repertoires in COVID-19. Between the trimmed V and J ends, which lost 5 bases and 12 bases, there was a span of 22 bases. CDR3 size: 14 residues. Germline V gene data show CDR1 as SGHTA and CDR2 as FQGTGA. Only in-frame clones appear in the TCRdb table, and some are missing; sequencing was by immunoSEQ multiplex PCR. The repertoire consists of 130,000 to 150,000 clones, with 87% occurring once and the leading ten covering over 0.8%. This chain joins TRBV7-3 and TRBJ1-1; D gene unclear. The sequence derives from a woman in her 50s with acute or convalescent COVID-19. Material: peripheral blood. CDR3 sequence (DNA): TGTGCCAGCAGCGCCAGCCCCACGGCCCAGGTAACTTTCTTT. It codes for CASSASPTAQVTFF.